A single sample is the source of the 23 T cell receptor beta chains below, sequenced in a study of T cell responses to AZD1222 COVID-19 vaccine. The protocol was immunoSEQ multiplex PCR, while the TCRdb copy is restricted to in-frame clones and leaves out a portion. The sample yields roughly 100,000 clones, 90% to 95% seen once. Here the sequenced sample was peripheral blood, taken on day 0 of AZD1222 vaccination. These receptors originate from an adult in good health.

In its sample, this clone was seen a few times. This chain links TRBV7-9 with TRBJ2-5, with D maybe TRBD2 (6 bases). Trimming removed 5 bases at V and 4 bases at J, with 20 bases between. Germline V lookup: CDR1 SEHNR, CDR2 FQNEAQ (reference sequence). The CDR3 is made up of 16 amino acids. The CDR3 DNA reads as TGTGCCAGCAGCGATCATGGTACTAGCCTCTCAGAGACCCAGTACTTC. Translated, it gives CASSDHGTSLSETQYF.

The genes are TRBV7-8 and TRBJ2-1; D not resolved. Germline CDR1 and CDR2: SGHVS and FQNEAQ. Between the trimmed V and J ends, which lost 1 base and 9 bases, there was a span of 7 bases. This CDR3 comprises 12 residues. CDR3 amino acids: CASSLGQTEQFF. The CDR3 DNA reads TGTGCCAGCAGCTTAGGGCAGACTGAGCAGTTCTTC.

This chain uses TRBV11-2 with TRBJ2-5, with 7 nucleotides matching TRBD2. The CDR3 has 15 residues. Germline CDR1 and CDR2: SGHAT and FQNNGV. V gave up 5 bases and J gave up 4 bases; unmatched junction bases: 10. CDR3 in amino acids: CASSLLAGEGETQYF. The DNA for the CDR3 is TGTGCCAGCAGCCTACTCGCGGGAGAGGGAGAGACCCAGTACTTC.

In this sample, this clone turned up once. The chain has TRBV27 and TRBJ1-1; the match to TRBD1 covers 10 bases. CDR3 length equals 15 residues. Germline values: CDR1 MNHEY, CDR2 SMNVEV (reference sequence). The V and J ends lost 5 bases and 5 bases, in that order; junction bases with no gene match: 8. This CDR3 is CASSHLSGQGTEAFF. The CDR3 nucleotides are TGTGCCAGCAGTCACTTGTCGGGACAGGGGACTGAAGCTTTCTTT.

The chain uses TRBV6-2 or TRBV6-3 and TRBJ1-5, with D possibly TRBD1 on 6 matching bases. V lost 2 bases and J 7 bases, leaving 12 bases between the germline ends. The CDR3 spans 14 residues. Germline V gene data show CDR1 as MNHEY and CDR2 as SVGEGT. CDR3 nucleotide sequence: TGTGCCAGCAGTTACGTTACAGGGAAACAGCCCCAGCATTTT. This encodes CASSYVTGKQPQHF.

The V and J genes are TRBV5-5 and TRBJ2-7, with D perhaps TRBD1 (5 bases). The ends were cut back, 4 bases at V and 2 bases at J, with 13 bases in the middle. Per the germline V gene, CDR1 is SGHKS and CDR2 is YYEKEE (reference sequence). This CDR3 is 14 amino acids long. The CDR3 DNA is TGTGCCAGCAGCCCAGACAGACCCCCCTACGAGCAGTACTTC. Translated: CASSPDRPPYEQYF.

The V call is TRBV7-2, the J call TRBJ2-7; no clear D. Germline loops: CDR1 SGHTA, CDR2 FQGNSA. The CDR3 consists of 13 residues. The germline V and J ends were trimmed by 2 bases and 4 bases, with 9 bases remaining between them. The DNA for the CDR3 is TGTGCCAGCAGCTTAACCCTACAGTACGAGCAGTACTTC. Encoded protein: CASSLTLQYEQYF.

V usage is TRBV27 and J usage is TRBJ2-7; 9 positions agree with TRBD2. Trimming took 5 bases from V and 5 from J; bases not matched to a gene: 7. Germline loops: CDR1 MNHEY, CDR2 SMNVEV (reference sequence). The CDR3 covers 14 residues. The CDR3 spells CASSVGGLANEQYF. The CDR3 region has the DNA TGTGCCAGCAGTGTGGGGGGACTAGCTAACGAGCAGTACTTC.

The rearrangement joins TRBV3-1 (or the pseudogene TRBV3-2) to TRBJ1-6; 7 positions match TRBD1. The CDR3 extends over 14 amino acids. J gave up 9 bases and V 1 base, and 3 bases lay outside the gene matches. The V gene's germline CDR1 is LGHDT and CDR2 YNNKEL (reference sequence). In DNA form, the CDR3 reads TGTGCCAGCAGCCAAGGTTACAGGGGTTCACCCCTCCACTTT. It translates to CASSQGYRGSPLHF.

The rearrangement joins TRBV13 to TRBJ2-3; TRBD2 matches 9 bases. Trimming cost V 5 bases and J 4 bases; bases outside gene matches: 13. The germline gives CDR1 PRHDT, CDR2 FYEKMQ (reference sequence). This CDR3 spans 17 amino acids. The DNA for the CDR3 is TGTGCCAGCAGCAAGCCTTCGGGACTAGCCCTACCAGATACGCAGTATTTT. Protein: CASSKPSGLALPDTQYF. The full variable domain, rest sourced from reference TRBV13 and TRBJ2-3, is AAGVIQSPRHLIKEKRETATLKCYPIPRHDTVYWYQQGPGQDPQFLISFYEKMQSDKGSIPDRFSAQQFSDYHSELNMSSLELGDSALYFCASSKPSGLALPDTQYFGPGTRLTVL.

The chain employs TRBV27 and TRBJ2-7; 8 nucleotides align to TRBD2. CDR3 length equals 13 residues. V shed 5 bases and J 2 bases; nucleotides not matched to a gene: 2. Germline values: CDR1 MNHEY, CDR2 SMNVEV (reference sequence). The CDR3 bases are TGTGCCAGCAGTCTAGCGGGCCCCTACGAGCAGTACTTC. Residues: CASSLAGPYEQYF.

The CDR3 loop reads CASSNPDISGNTIYF. The CDR3 nucleotides read TGTGCCAGCAGCAACCCTGACATCTCTGGAAACACCATATATTTT. This chain uses TRBV28 with TRBJ1-3; D call uncertain. The V and J ends lost 6 bases and 0 bases respectively, with 12 bases between them. The germline CDR1 and CDR2 sequences are MDHEN and SYDVKM. The CDR3 is 15 amino acids.

This chain links TRBV6-5 with TRBJ1-2; 7 bases align to TRBD1. The CDR3 consists of 13 residues. The germline CDR1 and CDR2 sequences are MNHEY and SVGAGI. The junction had 3 bases not matched to a gene; V was cut back by 4 bases and J by 4 bases. CDR3 amino acids: CASSSGQFYGYTF. In DNA form, the CDR3 reads TGTGCCAGCAGTTCGGGACAGTTCTATGGCTACACCTTC.

The J gene is TRBJ2-2, the V gene TRBV9; 9 nucleotides align to TRBD1. Germline trimming cut 5 bases from V and 7 bases from J; bases unmatched to any gene: 3. The CDR3 extends over 13 amino acids. Germline V gene lookup returns CDR1 SGDLS and CDR2 YYNGEE. CDR3 sequence: CASRQGAGGELFF. The CDR3 bases are TGTGCCAGCAGACAGGGGGCCGGCGGGGAGCTGTTTTTT.

The rearrangement links TRBV4-3 to TRBJ2-1; D remains unclear. The germline V gene has CDR1 LGHNA and CDR2 YSLEER. The CDR3 loop spans 16 amino acids. V was pared by 2 bases and J by 1 base, with 12 bases between. CDR3 amino acids: CASSQTTRTSYNEQFF. The CDR3 DNA reads as TGCGCCAGCAGCCAAACTACGCGGACGTCCTACAATGAGCAGTTCTTC.

This clone was found once. The V call is TRBV4-2, the J call TRBJ2-7, with 10 bases aligning to TRBD1. Germline loops: CDR1 LGHNA, CDR2 YNFKEQ. After removal of 6 bases from V and 6 bases from J, the junction contained 8 bases not matched to a gene. The CDR3 covers 14 residues. The CDR3 DNA follows: TGTGCCAGCAGGGCGGGACAGGGGATCGCCGAGCAGTACTTC. Translated: CASRAGQGIAEQYF.

V and J are TRBV6-9 and TRBJ2-1; D remains ambiguous. This CDR3 is built from 10 residues. The germline CDR1 and CDR2 sequences are MNHGY and SVAAGI. Between the trimmed V and J ends, which lost 4 bases and 9 bases, there was a span of 4 bases. As DNA, the CDR3 is TGTGCCAGCAGTTTAGGTGAGCAGTTCTTC. Amino acids: CASSLGEQFF.

The rearrangement uses TRBV28 and TRBJ2-4, with 7 positions matching TRBD2. The germline V gene encodes CDR1 MDHEN and CDR2 SYDVKM. The CDR3 is 13 residues long. Trimming at V came to 8 bases and at J to 6 bases, leaving 7 bases not matched to a gene. The CDR3 protein is CASLGLDSNIQYF. CDR3 DNA: TGTGCCAGCCTTGGACTAGATTCAAACATTCAGTACTTC.

The chain couples TRBV6-6 to TRBJ1-2; D is perhaps TRBD1 (5 bases). From germline, CDR1 is MNHNY and CDR2 SVGAGI (reference sequence). V lost 0 bases to trimming and J lost 6 bases, with 14 bases between them. The CDR3 has 15 residues. The CDR3 loop reads CASSYSGERGNGYTF. CDR3 nucleotides: TGTGCCAGCAGTTACTCCGGGGAACGGGGGAATGGCTACACCTTC.

The CDR3 DNA is TGTGCCAGCAGCGCAGATGGAGTCGAGCAGTACTTC. Protein: CASSADGVEQYF. The chain recombines TRBV9 with TRBJ2-7; D call uncertain. The length of the CDR3 is 12 residues. The germline V and J ends were trimmed by 3 bases and 6 bases, with 10 bases remaining between them. Germline values: CDR1 SGDLS, CDR2 YYNGEE.

V and J are TRBV6-4 and TRBJ2-2; no definite D call. Trimming took 6 bases from V and 5 from J, leaving 10 bases between them. The germline gives CDR1 MRHNA, CDR2 SNTAGT. The CDR3 spans 13 residues. CDR3 DNA: TGTGCCAGCAGGCGTCCCCTGACCGGGGAGCTGTTTTTT. It encodes CASRRPLTGELFF.

This clone was seen just once. The chain carries TRBV15 and TRBJ2-2; 11 positions agree with TRBD2. CDR1 and CDR2 from the germline V gene are LNHNV and YYDKDF (reference sequence). The V and J ends lost 3 bases and 6 bases, in that order; junction bases with no gene match: 6. The CDR3 covers 16 residues. This CDR3 reads CATSSYIAGGPGELFF. CDR3 DNA sequence: TGTGCCACCAGCAGCTATATAGCGGGAGGGCCCGGGGAGCTGTTTTTT.

The J gene is TRBJ2-5, the V gene TRBV12-3 or TRBV12-4, with TRBD1 as a possible D gene (6 bases). CDR3 length: 13 residues. The germline V and J ends were trimmed by 5 bases and 5 bases, with 12 bases remaining between them. CDR3 residues: CASSATGFETQYF. Here the CDR3 DNA reads TGTGCCAGCAGTGCGACAGGATTTGAGACCCAGTACTTC.